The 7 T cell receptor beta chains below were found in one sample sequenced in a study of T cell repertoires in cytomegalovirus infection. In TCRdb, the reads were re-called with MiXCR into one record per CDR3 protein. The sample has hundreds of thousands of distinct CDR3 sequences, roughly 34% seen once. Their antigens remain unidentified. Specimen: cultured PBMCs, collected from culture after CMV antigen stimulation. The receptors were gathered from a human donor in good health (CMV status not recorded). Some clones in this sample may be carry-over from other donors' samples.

The CDR3, as DNA: TGTGCCAGCAGTTTAAATGCGGTCGGGGAGCTGTTTTTT. It specifies CASSLNAVGELFF. J is TRBJ2-2 and V is TRBV12-3 or TRBV12-4; D remains unclear. The CDR3 contains 13 residues. V gave up 2 bases and J gave up 7 bases, with 8 bases separating them.

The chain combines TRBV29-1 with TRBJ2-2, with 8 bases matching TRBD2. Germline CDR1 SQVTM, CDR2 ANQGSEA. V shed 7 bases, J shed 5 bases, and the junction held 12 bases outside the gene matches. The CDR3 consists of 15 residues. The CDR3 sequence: CSAELAGGQTGELFF. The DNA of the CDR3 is TGCAGCGCCGAGCTGGCGGGAGGCCAAACCGGGGAGCTGTTTTTT.

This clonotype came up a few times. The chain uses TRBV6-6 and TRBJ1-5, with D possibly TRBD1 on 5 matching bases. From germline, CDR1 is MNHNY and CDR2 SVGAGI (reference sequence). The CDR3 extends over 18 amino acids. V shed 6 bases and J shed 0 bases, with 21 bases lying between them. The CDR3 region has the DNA TGTGCCAGCAGCACATTAGGGGCAGGGAAGTTTAGCAATCAGCCCCAGCATTTT. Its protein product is CASSTLGAGKFSNQPQHF.

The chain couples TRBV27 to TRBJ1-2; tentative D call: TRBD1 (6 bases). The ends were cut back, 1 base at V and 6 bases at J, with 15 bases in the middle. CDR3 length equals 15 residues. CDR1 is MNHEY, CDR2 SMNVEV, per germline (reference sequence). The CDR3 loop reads CASSLWVGGADGYTF. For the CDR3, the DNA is TGTGCCAGCAGTTTATGGGTCGGGGGCGCTGATGGCTACACCTTC.

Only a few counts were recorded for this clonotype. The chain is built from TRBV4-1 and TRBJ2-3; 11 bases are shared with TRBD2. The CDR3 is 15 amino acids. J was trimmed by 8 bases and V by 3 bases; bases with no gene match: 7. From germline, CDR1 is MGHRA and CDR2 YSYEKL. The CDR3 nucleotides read TGCGCCAGCAGCCAGGCACTAGCGGGAGTCGGTACGCAGTATTTT. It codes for CASSQALAGVGTQYF.

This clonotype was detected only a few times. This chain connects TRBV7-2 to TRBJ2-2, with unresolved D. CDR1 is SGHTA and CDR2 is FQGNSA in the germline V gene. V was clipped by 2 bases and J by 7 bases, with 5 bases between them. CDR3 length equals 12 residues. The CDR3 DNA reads TGTGCCAGCAGCTTAAATGTCGGGGAGCTGTTTTTT. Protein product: CASSLNVGELFF.

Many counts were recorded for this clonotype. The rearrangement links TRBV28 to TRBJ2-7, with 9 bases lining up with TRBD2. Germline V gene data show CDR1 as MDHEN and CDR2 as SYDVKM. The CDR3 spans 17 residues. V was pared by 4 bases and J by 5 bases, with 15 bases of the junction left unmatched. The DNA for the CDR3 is TGTGCCAGCAGTTCGCTGGGGGGCGGGAGGGCCCGGAACGAGCAGTACTTC. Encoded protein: CASSSLGGGRARNEQYF.